The source of this T cell receptor beta chain is a study of CD8+ T cells in alopecia areata. At the level of the study: Tofacitinib was taken orally by treated patients, and the dose was 5 to 10 mg twice daily. The study's findings and limits: Higher clonality was seen in lesional scalp than in normal scalp, especially in alopecia totalis/universalis.

Obtained from alopecia areata patients were lesional scalp punch biopsies along with peripheral blood. T lymphocytes (CD4+ and CD8+) were sorted from PBMCs. The sequencing template was cDNA reverse transcribed from extracted RNA. Using immunoSEQ multiplex PCR, the repertoire was profiled, and TCRdb retains in-frame clones only, with some absent. The repertoire holds 150,000 or so clones, with roughly 50% as singletons. Germline CDR1 SGHKS, CDR2 YYEKEE (reference sequence). This CDR3 has 11 amino acids. V lost 2 bases and J lost 5, with 4 bases in between. As to this clone: Its antigen is as yet unknown.

The sequence was collected from a human donor with alopecia areata. This rearrangement joins TRBV5-5 to TRBJ1-1; D call uncertain. The sequenced sample consisted of CD4+ T cells sorted from blood. The CDR3 DNA is TGTGCCAGCAGCTTTAGAACTGAAGCTTTCTTT. It specifies CASSFRTEAFF.